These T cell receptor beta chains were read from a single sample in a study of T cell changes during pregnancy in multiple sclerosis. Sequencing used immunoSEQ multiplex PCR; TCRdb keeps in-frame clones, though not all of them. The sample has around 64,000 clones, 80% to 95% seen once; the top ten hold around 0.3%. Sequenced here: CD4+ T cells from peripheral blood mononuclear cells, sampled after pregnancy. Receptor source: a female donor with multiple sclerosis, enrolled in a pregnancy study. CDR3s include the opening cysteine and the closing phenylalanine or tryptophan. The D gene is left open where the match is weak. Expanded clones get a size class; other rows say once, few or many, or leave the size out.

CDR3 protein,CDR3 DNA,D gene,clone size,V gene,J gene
CASSAVGDRVGEQYF,TGTGCCAGCAGCGCCGTTGGCGACAGGGTTGGCGAGCAGTACTTC,TRBD1,NA,TRBV9,TRBJ2-7
CASSYAGNENTEAFF,TGTGCCAGCTCATACGCAGGGAACGAAAACACTGAAGCTTTCTTT,NA,NA,TRBV18,TRBJ1-1
CASSASRNEQYF,TGTGCCAGCAGCGCTAGTAGGAACGAGCAGTACTTC,NA,NA,TRBV6-1,TRBJ2-7
CASSPRRGQNYGYTF,TGTGCCAGCAGCCCCCGCAGGGGGCAAAACTATGGCTACACCTTC,TRBD1,NA,TRBV7-8,TRBJ1-2
CASSQGDRVGEKLFF,TGCGCCAGCAGCCAAGGGGACAGGGTTGGCGAAAAACTGTTTTTT,TRBD1,NA,TRBV4-1,TRBJ1-4
CASSIGQGSGNTIYF,TGTGCCAGTAGTATCGGGCAGGGAAGTGGAAACACCATATATTTT,NA,NA,TRBV19,TRBJ1-3
CASSTGTANTEAFF,TGTGCCAGCAGCACCGGGACAGCGAACACTGAAGCTTTCTTT,TRBD1,NA,TRBV7-8,TRBJ1-1
CASSEALLRGNQPQHF,TGTGCCAGCAGTGAAGCGCTTCTAAGGGGAAATCAGCCCCAGCATTTT,NA,NA,TRBV2,TRBJ1-5
CASSQDFSGTGTHEQYF,TGCGCCAGCAGCCAAGATTTTTCTGGGACAGGGACCCACGAGCAGTACTTC,TRBD1,NA,TRBV4-1,TRBJ2-7
CASSGDRIALNTEAFF,TGTGCCAGCAGTGGAGACAGAATCGCCTTGAACACTGAAGCTTTCTTT,NA,NA,TRBV6-1,TRBJ1-1
CASSLARGGELFF,TGTGCCAGCAGCTTAGCGCGAGGAGGGGAGCTGTTTTTT,NA,NA,TRBV7-6,TRBJ2-2
CASSYRTGYGYTF,TGTGCCAGCAGTTACAGAACAGGGTATGGCTACACCTTC,NA,NA,TRBV6-5,TRBJ1-2
CASTRGSNQPQHF,TGTGCCAGCACTCGAGGCAGCAATCAGCCCCAGCATTTT,NA,NA,TRBV2,TRBJ1-5
CAWIGQGARNEQFF,TGTGCCTGGATTGGGCAGGGGGCGAGGAATGAGCAGTTCTTC,TRBD1,NA,TRBV30,TRBJ2-1
CASTGQFEKLFF,TGTGCCAGCACAGGACAGTTTGAAAAACTGTTTTTT,NA,few,TRBV6-6,TRBJ1-4
CAWSRTVKATNEKLFF,TGTGCCTGGAGCCGTACAGTCAAAGCAACTAATGAAAAACTGTTTTTT,NA,NA,TRBV30,TRBJ1-4
CAISESGQGGTNEQFF,TGTGCCATCAGTGAGTCGGGGCAGGGAGGGACCAATGAGCAGTTCTTC,TRBD2,NA,TRBV10-3,TRBJ2-1
CASSPSTGAITEELFF,TGTGCCAGCTCGCCAAGTACAGGGGCGATAACGGAGGAGCTGTTTTTT,TRBD1,NA,TRBV18,TRBJ2-2
CASSIGDPRSGNTIYF,TGTGCCAGTAGTATAGGAGATCCTCGCTCTGGAAACACCATATATTTT,NA,NA,TRBV19,TRBJ1-3
CASSYSRLAGYEQYF,TGTGCCAGCAGTTACTCGCGACTAGCGGGATACGAGCAGTACTTC,TRBD2,NA,TRBV6-5,TRBJ2-7
CASSTGNNYGYTF,TGTGCCAGTAGTACCGGTAATAACTATGGCTACACCTTC,NA,NA,TRBV19,TRBJ1-2
CASSPDLDHYEQYF,TGTGCCAGCAGCCCGGACTTGGACCACTACGAGCAGTACTTC,NA,NA,TRBV7-9,TRBJ2-7
CASSEQASQETQYF,TGCGCCAGCAGCGAGCAGGCTTCCCAAGAGACCCAGTACTTC,NA,NA,TRBV5-1,TRBJ2-5
CASSLMLGGTGAYNEQFF,TGTGCCAGCAGCCTCATGCTGGGCGGGACAGGGGCTTACAATGAGCAGTTCTTC,TRBD1,NA,TRBV7-9,TRBJ2-1
CASSRGAGNTIYF,TGTGCCAGCAGCAGGGGGGCCGGAAACACCATATATTTT,TRBD1,few,TRBV6-5,TRBJ1-3
CASSEALRGKAFF,TGTGCCAGCAGTGAAGCTCTCCGGGGGAAAGCTTTCTTT,NA,NA,TRBV6-1,TRBJ1-1
CASSPAGRETQYF,TGTGCCAGCAGCCCTGCGGGGAGGGAGACCCAGTACTTC,NA,NA,TRBV7-3,TRBJ2-5
CASSYSIRDRGVGYTF,TGTGCCAGCAGTTACTCTATCCGAGACAGGGGTGTTGGCTACACCTTC,TRBD1,NA,TRBV6-6,TRBJ1-2
CASSEGRVGNTIYF,TGTGCCAGCAGTGAAGGCAGGGTCGGAAACACCATATATTTT,NA,NA,TRBV6-1,TRBJ1-3
CASSPAGTGQGAGNTIYF,TGTGCCAGCTCCCCGGCCGGTACAGGACAGGGGGCTGGAAACACCATATATTTT,TRBD1,NA,TRBV18,TRBJ1-3
CASSLSLGGQPDTQYF,TGTGCCAGCAGTTTATCGTTGGGGGGGCAACCAGATACGCAGTATTTT,NA,once,TRBV27,TRBJ2-3
CASSLGLAGDDREQFF,TGTGCCAGCAGCTTGGGCCTAGCGGGAGACGACCGTGAGCAGTTCTTC,TRBD2,NA,TRBV5-5,TRBJ2-1